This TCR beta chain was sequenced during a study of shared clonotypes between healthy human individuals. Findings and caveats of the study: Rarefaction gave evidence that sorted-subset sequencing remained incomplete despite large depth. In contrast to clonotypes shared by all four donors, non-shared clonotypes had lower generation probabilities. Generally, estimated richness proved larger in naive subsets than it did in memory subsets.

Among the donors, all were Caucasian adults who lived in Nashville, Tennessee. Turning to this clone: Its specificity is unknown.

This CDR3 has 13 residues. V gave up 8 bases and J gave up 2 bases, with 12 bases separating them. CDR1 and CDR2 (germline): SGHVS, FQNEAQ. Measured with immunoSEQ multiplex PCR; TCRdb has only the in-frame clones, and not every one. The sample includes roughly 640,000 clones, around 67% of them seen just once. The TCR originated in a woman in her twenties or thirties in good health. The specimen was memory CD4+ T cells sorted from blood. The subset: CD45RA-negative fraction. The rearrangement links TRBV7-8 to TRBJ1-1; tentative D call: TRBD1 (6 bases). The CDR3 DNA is TGTGCCAGCCAAACACAGGGTAACACTGAAGCTTTCTTT. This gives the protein CASQTQGNTEAFF.